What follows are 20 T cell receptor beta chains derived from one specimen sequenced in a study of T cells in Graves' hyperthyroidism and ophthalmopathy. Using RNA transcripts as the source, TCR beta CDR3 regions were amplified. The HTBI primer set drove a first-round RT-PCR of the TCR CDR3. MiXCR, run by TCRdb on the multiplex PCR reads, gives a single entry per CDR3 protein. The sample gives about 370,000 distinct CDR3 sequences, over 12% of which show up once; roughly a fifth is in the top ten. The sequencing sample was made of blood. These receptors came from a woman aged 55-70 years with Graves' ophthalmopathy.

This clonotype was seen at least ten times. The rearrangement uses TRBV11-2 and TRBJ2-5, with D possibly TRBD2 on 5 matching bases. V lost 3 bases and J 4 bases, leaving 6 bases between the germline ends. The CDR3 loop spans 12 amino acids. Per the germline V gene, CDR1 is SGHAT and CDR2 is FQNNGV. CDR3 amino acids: CASSFSGETQYF. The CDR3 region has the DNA TGTGCCAGCAGCTTCAGCGGAGAGACCCAGTACTTC.

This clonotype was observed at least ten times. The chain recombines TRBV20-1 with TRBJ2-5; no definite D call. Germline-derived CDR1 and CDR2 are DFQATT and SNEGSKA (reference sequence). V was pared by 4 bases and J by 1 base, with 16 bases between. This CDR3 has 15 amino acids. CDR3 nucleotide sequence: TGCAGTGCTACCCTCCACGAGGCCGTCCAAGAGACCCAGTACTTC. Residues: CSATLHEAVQETQYF.

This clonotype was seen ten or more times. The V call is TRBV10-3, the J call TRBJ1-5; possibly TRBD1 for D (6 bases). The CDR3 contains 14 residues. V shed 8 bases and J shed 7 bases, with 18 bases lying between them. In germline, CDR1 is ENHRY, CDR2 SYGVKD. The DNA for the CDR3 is TGTGCCATCGGAGGGGACACGACGGGCCAGCCCCAGCATTTT. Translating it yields CAIGGDTTGQPQHF.

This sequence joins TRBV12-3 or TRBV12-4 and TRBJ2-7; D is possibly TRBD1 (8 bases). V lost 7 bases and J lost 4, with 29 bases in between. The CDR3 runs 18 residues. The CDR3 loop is CASIQGAGGGGRGYEQYF. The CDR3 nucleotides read TGTGCCAGCATTCAGGGGGCAGGGGGCGGCGGGAGAGGGTACGAGCAGTACTTC.

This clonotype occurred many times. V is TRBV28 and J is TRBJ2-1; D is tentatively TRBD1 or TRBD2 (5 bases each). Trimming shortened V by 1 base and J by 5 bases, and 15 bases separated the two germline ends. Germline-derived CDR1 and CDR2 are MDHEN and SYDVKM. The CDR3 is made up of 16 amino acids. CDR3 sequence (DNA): TGTGCCAGCAGTTTATTCACTTTGAGGGACCACAATGAGCAGTTCTTC. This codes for CASSLFTLRDHNEQFF. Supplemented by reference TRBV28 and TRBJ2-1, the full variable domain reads DVKVTQSSRYLVKRTGEKVFLECVQDMDHENMFWYRQDPGLGLRLIYFSYDVKMKEKGDIPEGYSVSREKKERFSLILESASTNQTSMYLCASSLFTLRDHNEQFFGPGTRLTVL.

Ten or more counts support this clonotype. CDR3 sequence: CASSRDWSSYNEQFF. The CDR3 DNA is TGTGCCAGCAGCCGGGACTGGAGCTCCTACAATGAGCAGTTCTTC. The chain joins TRBV28 to TRBJ2-1, with D maybe TRBD2 (6 bases). Germline CDR1 MDHEN, CDR2 SYDVKM. Trimming took off 6 bases at V and 0 bases at J, with 12 bases between the two ends. This CDR3 region has 15 residues. Full variable domain (rest looked up from reference TRBV28 and TRBJ2-1): DVKVTQSSRYLVKRTGEKVFLECVQDMDHENMFWYRQDPGLGLRLIYFSYDVKMKEKGDIPEGYSVSREKKERFSLILESASTNQTSMYLCASSRDWSSYNEQFFGPGTRLTVL.

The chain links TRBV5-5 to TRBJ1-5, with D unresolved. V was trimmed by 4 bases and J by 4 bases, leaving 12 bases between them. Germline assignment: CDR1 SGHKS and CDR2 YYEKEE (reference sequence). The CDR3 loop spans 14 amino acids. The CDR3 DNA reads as TGTGCCAGCAGCGCGACGCCGGTTAATCAGCCCCAGCATTTT. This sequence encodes CASSATPVNQPQHF.

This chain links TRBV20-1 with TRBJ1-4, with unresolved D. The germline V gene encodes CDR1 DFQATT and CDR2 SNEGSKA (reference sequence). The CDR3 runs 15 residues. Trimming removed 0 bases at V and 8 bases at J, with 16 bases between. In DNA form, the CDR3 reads TGCAGTGCTAGAGACGAAGGGTTTATGAGGGAAAAACTGTTTTTT. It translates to CSARDEGFMREKLFF.

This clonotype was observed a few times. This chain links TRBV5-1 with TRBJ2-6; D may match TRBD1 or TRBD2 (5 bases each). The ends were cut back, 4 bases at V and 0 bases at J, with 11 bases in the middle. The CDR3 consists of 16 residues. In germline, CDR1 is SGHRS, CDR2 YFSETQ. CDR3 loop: CASSPGRPSGANVLTF. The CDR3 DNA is TGCGCCAGCAGCCCGGGACGTCCCTCTGGGGCCAACGTCCTGACTTTC. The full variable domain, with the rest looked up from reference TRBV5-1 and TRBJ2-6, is KAGVTQTPRYLIKTRGQQVTLSCSPISGHRSVSWYQQTPGQGLQFLFEYFSETQRNKGNFPGRFSGRQFSNSRSEMNVSTLELGDSALYLCASSPGRPSGANVLTFGAGSRLTVL.

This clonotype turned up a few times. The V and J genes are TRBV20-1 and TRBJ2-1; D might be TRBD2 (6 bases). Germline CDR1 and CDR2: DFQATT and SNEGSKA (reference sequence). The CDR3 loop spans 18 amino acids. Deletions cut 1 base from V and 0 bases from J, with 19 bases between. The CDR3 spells CSARGLSGLRGSYNEQFF. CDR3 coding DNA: TGCAGTGCTAGAGGATTGTCGGGACTGAGAGGCTCCTACAATGAGCAGTTCTTC.

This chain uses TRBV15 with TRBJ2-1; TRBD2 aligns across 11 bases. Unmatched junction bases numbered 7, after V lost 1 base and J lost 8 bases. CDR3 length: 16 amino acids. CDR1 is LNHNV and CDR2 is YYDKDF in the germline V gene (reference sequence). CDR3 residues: CATSRVAGGPSDEQFF. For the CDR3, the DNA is TGTGCCACCAGCAGAGTAGCGGGAGGGCCTTCGGATGAGCAGTTCTTC. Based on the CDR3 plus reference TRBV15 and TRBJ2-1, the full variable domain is DAMVIQNPRYQVTQFGKPVTLSCSQTLNHNVMYWYQQKSSQAPKLLFHYYDKDFNNEADTPDNFQSRRPNTSFCFLDIRSPGLGDTAMYLCATSRVAGGPSDEQFFGPGTRLTVL.

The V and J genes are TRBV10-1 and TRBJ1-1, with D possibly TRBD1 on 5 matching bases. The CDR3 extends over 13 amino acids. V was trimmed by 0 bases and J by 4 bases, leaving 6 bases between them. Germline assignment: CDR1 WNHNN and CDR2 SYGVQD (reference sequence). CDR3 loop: CASSESQGTEAFF. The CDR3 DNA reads TGCGCCAGCAGTGAGTCGCAGGGCACTGAAGCTTTCTTT.

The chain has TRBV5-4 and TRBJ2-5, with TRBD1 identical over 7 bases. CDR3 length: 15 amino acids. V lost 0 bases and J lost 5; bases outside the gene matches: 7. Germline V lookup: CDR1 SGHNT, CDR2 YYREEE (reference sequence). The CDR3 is CASSLAGRGWETQYF. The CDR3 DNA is TGTGCCAGCAGCTTGGCCGGCAGGGGGTGGGAGACCCAGTACTTC.

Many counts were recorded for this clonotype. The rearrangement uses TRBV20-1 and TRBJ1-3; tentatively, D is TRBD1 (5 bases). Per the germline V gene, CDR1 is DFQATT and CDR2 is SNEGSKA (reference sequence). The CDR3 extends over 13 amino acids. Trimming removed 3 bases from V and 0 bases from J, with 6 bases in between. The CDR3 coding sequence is TGCAGTGCTAGGGGGGACTCTGGAAACACCATATATTTT. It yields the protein CSARGDSGNTIYF.

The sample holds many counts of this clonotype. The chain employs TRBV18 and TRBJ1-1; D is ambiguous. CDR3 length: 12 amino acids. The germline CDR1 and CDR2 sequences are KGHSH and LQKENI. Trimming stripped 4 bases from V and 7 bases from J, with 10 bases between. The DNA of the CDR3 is TGTGCCAGCTCACACGGGGATGGTGAAGCTTTCTTT. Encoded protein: CASSHGDGEAFF. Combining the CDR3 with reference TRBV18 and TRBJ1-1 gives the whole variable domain NAGVMQNPRHLVRRRGQEARLRCSPMKGHSHVYWYRQLPEEGLKFMVYLQKENIIDESGMPKERFSAEFPKEGPSILRIQQVVRGDSAAYFCASSHGDGEAFFGQGTRLTVV.

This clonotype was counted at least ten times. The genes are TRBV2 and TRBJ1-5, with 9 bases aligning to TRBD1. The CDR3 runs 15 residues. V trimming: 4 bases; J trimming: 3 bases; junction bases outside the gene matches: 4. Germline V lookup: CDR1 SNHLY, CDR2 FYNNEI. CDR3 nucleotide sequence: TGTGCCAGCAGTGGTGGGACAGGGATCAATCAGCCCCAGCATTTT. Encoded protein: CASSGGTGINQPQHF.

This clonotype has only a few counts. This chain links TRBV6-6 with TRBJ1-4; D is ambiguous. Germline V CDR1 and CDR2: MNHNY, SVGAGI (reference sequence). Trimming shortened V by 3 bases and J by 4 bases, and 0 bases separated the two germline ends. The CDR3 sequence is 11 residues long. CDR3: CASSYNEKLFF. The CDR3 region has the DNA TGTGCCAGCAGTTATAATGAAAAACTGTTTTTT.

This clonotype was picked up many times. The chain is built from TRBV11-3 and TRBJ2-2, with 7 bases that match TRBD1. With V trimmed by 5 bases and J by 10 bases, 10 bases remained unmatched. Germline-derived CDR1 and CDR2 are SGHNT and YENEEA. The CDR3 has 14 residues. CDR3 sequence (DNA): TGTGCCAGCAGCCAGGGGGTAGTGGCCGCGGAGCTGTTTTTT. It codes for CASSQGVVAAELFF.

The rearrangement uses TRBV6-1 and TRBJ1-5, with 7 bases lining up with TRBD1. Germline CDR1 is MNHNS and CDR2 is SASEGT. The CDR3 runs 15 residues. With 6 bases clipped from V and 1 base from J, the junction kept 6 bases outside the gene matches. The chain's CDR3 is CASRWTGRSNQPQHF. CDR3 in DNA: TGTGCCAGCAGGTGGACAGGTAGGAGCAATCAGCCCCAGCATTTT.

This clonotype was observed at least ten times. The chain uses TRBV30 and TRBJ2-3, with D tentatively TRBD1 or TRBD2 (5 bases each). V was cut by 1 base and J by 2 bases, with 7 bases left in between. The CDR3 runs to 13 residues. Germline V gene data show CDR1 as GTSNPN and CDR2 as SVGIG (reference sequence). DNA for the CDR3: TGTGCCTGGAGTGGGGACCTCACAGATACGCAGTATTTT. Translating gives CAWSGDLTDTQYF.